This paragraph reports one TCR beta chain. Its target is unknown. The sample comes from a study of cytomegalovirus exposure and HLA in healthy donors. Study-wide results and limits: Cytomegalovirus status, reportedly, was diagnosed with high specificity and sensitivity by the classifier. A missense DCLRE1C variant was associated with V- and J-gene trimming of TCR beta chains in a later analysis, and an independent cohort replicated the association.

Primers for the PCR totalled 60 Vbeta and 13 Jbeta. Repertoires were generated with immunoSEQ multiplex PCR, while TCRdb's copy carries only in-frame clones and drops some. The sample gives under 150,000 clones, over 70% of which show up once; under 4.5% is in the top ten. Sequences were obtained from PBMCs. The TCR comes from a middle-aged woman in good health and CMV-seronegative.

The CDR3 nucleotides are TGTGCCAGCATCAGGGGGGACTATGGCTACACCTTC. Amino acid sequence: CASIRGDYGYTF. V gene TRBV7-2 combines with J gene TRBJ1-2; TRBD1 matches 7 bases. Germline V gene sequence: CDR1 SGHTA, CDR2 FQGNSA. V lost 7 bases to trimming and J lost 3 bases; unmatched junction nucleotides: 2. CDR3 size: 12 residues.